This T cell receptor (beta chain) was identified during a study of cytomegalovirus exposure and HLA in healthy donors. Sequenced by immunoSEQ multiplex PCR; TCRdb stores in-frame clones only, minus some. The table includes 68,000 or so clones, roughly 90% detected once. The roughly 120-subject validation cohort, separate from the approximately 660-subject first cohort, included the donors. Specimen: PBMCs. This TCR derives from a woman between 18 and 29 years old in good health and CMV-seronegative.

CDR3 sequence: CASSVGASGSTDTQYF. The DNA of the CDR3 is TGTGCCAGCAGCGTAGGAGCGAGTGGGAGCACAGATACGCAGTATTTT. V and J are TRBV9 and TRBJ2-3; D remains unclear. Per germline, CDR1 SGDLS and CDR2 YYNGEE. The germline V and J ends were trimmed by 0 bases and 0 bases, with 11 bases remaining between them. The CDR3 length is 16 residues.